Described below is a single TCR beta chain sequence and its context. V was shortened by 2 bases and J by 0 bases, with 8 bases between the two germline ends. The CDR3 contains 15 residues. Germline assignment: CDR1 MNHEY and CDR2 SMNVEV (reference sequence). These data originate in a study of control samples from healthy donors and cancer patients. Generated by immunoSEQ multiplex PCR, the TCRdb table keeps only in-frame clones and is missing some. Of approximately 170,000 clones in the sample, 75% to 95% were seen once. Sequencing was carried out using blood. The chain combines TRBV27 with TRBJ1-5; D gene unclear. This receptor was taken from a young woman in good health. The CDR3 loop reads CASSLQPYSNQPQHF. The CDR3, as DNA: TGTGCCAGCAGTTTACAGCCTTATAGCAATCAGCCCCAGCATTTT.